The clone carrying this T cell receptor beta chain was recorded a few times. Primed by a sample-barcoded 5' primer and a J-beta primer mix, a second PCR proceeded for about 7 to 12 cycles. TCRdb itself ran the 5' RACE reads through MiXCR, one entry per CDR3 protein. The sample comprises about 1.1 million distinct CDR3 sequences, 35% to 45% of which are singletons, and around 13% rests with the top ten. This sample stems from a study of blood T cells in healthy people across ages. The CDR3 is 14 residues long. Germline V CDR1 and CDR2: SEHNR, FQNEAQ (reference sequence). V gave up 4 bases and J gave up 2 bases, with 11 bases separating them.

The gene calls are TRBV7-9 and TRBJ1-1; TRBD1 might be the D (5 bases). The sequencing input was blood. The clonotype comes from a young man in good health. The CDR3 sequence: CASSYGQSNTEAFF. The CDR3 DNA sequence: TGTGCCAGCAGCTACGGACAATCCAACACTGAAGCTTTCTTT.